This T cell receptor (beta chain) originates from a study of molecular identifiers for immune sequencing clone quantification. Broader study findings: Spiked Jurkat TCR RNA equal to one cell could reportedly be picked out among approximately 980,000 naive cells.

Naive CD8 T cells were sorted as CD8+CD4-CCR7+CD45RA+. TCRdb itself ran the PCR reads through MiXCR, one entry per CDR3 protein. The data hold just under 65,000 distinct CDR3 sequences, with 17% observed a single time. CDR1 and CDR2 (germline): SEHNR, FQNEAQ (reference sequence). CDR3 length: 15 residues. Remarks on this clonotype: No antigen is known for it. The junction does not match germline at one end; this may be a read error.

The source of this sequence is a human donor in good health. Some libraries in this study had Jurkat cell RNA spiked in. The V and J genes are TRBV7-9 and TRBJ2-1; 9 positions agree with TRBD2. Material: naive CD8+ T cells from blood, with Jurkat cell RNA spiked in. The subset is: FACS-sorted CD8+CD4-CCR7+CD45RA+ naive T cells. CDR3 loop: CVSRPQGSGRLVQFF. CDR3 in DNA: TGTGTCAGCCGGCCCCAGGGTAGCGGGAGATTGGTGCAGTTCTTC.